This TCR beta chain was retrieved from a study of early T cells in non-severe SARS-CoV-2 infection. Study results and limitations: There was a bias toward anti-spike CD8 responses in VDJdb matching, which missed private and CD4 specificities.

Germline V lookup: CDR1 SGHVS, CDR2 FQNEAQ. The CDR3 length is 17 residues. The trim removed 4 bases at V and 5 bases at J, leaving 13 bases unmatched. Researchers tagged individual cDNA molecules with unique molecular identifiers. Each CDR3 protein gets one entry after TCRdb re-called the 5' RACE reads with MiXCR. The sample lists around 57,000 distinct CDR3 sequences, approximately 6% seen once, with 3% to 4.5% in the top ten. This clonotype was counted ten times or more. Antigen specificity is unknown. Sequencing was performed on whole blood. The chain couples TRBV7-8 to TRBJ2-1; TRBD1 matches at 8 bases. The clonotype originates from an adult who was a healthcare worker with PCR-confirmed SARS-CoV-2 infection or an uninfected control (not recorded which). The CDR3 nucleotides are TGTGCCAGCAGCTACGACGGAAGGGACAGGTCCCACAATGAGCAGTTCTTC. Protein sequence: CASSYDGRDRSHNEQFF.